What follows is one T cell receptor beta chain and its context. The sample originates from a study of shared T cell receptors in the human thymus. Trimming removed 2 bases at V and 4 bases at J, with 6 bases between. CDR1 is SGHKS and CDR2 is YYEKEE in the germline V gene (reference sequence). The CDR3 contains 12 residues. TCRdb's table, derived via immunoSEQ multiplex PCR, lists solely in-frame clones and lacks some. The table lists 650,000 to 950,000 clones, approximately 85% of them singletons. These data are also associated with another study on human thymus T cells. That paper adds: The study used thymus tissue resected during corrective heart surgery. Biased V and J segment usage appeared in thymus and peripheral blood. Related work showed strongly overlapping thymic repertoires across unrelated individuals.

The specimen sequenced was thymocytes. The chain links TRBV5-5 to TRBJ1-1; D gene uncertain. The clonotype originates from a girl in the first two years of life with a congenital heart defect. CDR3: CASSFGVTEAFF. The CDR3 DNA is TGTGCCAGCAGCTTTGGAGTCACTGAAGCTTTCTTT.